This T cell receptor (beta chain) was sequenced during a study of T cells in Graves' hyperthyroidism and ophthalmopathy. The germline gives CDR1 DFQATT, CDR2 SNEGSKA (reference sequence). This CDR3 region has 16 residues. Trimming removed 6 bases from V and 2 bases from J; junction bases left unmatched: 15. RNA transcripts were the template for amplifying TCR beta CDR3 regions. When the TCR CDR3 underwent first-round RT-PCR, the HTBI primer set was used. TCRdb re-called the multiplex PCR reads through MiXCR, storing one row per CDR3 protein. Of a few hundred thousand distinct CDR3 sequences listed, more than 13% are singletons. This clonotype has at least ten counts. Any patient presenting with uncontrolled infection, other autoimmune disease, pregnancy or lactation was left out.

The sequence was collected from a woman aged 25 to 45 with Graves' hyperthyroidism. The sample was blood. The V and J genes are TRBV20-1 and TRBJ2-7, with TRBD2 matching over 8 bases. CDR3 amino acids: CSATKPGLGNPYEQYF. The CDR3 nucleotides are TGCAGTGCAACTAAACCGGGACTAGGAAACCCCTACGAGCAGTACTTC.